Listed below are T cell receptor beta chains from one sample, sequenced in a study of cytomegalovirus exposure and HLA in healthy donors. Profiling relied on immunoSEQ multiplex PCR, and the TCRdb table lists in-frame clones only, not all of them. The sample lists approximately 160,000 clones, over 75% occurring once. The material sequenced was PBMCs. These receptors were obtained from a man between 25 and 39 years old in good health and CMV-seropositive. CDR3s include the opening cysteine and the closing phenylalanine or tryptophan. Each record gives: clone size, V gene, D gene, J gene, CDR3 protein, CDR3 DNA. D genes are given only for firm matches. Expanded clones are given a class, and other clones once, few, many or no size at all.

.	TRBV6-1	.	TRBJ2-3	CASSDSQGGTDTQYF	TGTGCCAGCAGTGACTCACAGGGAGGCACAGATACGCAGTATTTT
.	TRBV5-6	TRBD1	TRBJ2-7	CASSWGTGIINEQYF	TGTGCCAGCAGCTGGGGGACAGGGATCATCAACGAGCAGTACTTC
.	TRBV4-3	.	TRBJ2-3	CASSQVGGSSTDTQYF	TGCGCCAGCAGCCAAGTCGGGGGTTCTAGCACAGATACGCAGTATTTT
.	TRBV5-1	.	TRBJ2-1	CASEAFPVVSYNEQFF	TGCGCCAGCGAGGCCTTCCCGGTAGTCTCCTACAATGAGCAGTTCTTC
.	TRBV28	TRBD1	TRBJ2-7	CASSSTGGASYEQYF	TGTGCCAGCAGTTCTACAGGGGGCGCGTCCTACGAGCAGTACTTC
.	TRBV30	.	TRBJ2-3	CAQKRGGKDTQYF	TGTGCCCAAAAGAGGGGGGGAAAGGATACGCAGTATTTT
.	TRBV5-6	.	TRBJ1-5	CASSLGSGGNQPQHF	TGTGCCAGCAGCTTAGGCTCCGGAGGGAATCAGCCCCAGCATTTT
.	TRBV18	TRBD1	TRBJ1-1	CASSPRTGDIYSTEAFF	TGTGCCAGCTCACCACGGACAGGGGATATATACAGCACTGAAGCTTTCTTT
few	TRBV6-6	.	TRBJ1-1	CASSYSEGYTEAFF	TGTGCCAGCAGTTACTCGGAGGGGTACACTGAAGCTTTCTTT
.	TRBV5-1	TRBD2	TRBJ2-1	CASSLGSSGGVSYNEQFF	TGCGCCAGCAGCTTGGGAAGTAGCGGGGGGGTATCATACAATGAGCAGTTCTTC
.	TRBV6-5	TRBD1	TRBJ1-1	CASKGGSKNTEAFF	TGTGCCAGCAAAGGGGGCTCGAAGAACACTGAAGCTTTCTTT
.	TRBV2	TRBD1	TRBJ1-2	CASSARDRASGGYTF	TGTGCCAGCAGTGCCCGGGACAGGGCATCAGGTGGCTACACCTTC
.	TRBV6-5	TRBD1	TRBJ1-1	CASSLSGQGARAFF	TGTGCCAGCAGTCTGTCGGGACAGGGGGCGAGGGCTTTCTTT
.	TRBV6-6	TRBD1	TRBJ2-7	CASSYSRTGETEQYF	TGTGCCAGCAGTTACTCCCGGACAGGGGAAACCGAGCAGTACTTC
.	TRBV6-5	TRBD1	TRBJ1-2	CASSYTAGGSGYTF	TGTGCCAGCAGTTATACCGCAGGGGGCTCTGGCTACACCTTC
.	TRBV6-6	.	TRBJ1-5	CASSYTGLQGNQPQHF	TGTGCCAGCAGTTACACAGGGCTCCAGGGCAATCAGCCCCAGCATTTT
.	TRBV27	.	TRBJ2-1	CASSDLGAHEQFF	TGTGCCAGCAGTGACCTGGGGGCTCATGAGCAGTTCTTC
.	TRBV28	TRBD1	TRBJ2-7	CASSLTGVDYEQYF	TGTGCCAGCAGTTTGACAGGGGTCGACTACGAGCAGTACTTC
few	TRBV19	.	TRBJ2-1	CASSTGPRGYNEQFF	TGTGCCAGTAGTACGGGCCCTAGAGGGTACAATGAGCAGTTCTTC
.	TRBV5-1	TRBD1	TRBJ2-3	CASSRGQGGTDTQYF	TGCGCCAGCAGCCGCGGACAGGGTGGGACAGATACGCAGTATTTT
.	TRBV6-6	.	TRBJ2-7	CASSNAGYEQYF	TGTGCCAGCAGCAACGCAGGGTACGAGCAGTACTTC
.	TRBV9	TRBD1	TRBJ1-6	CASSVGDRVLAPLHF	TGTGCCAGCAGCGTAGGGGACAGGGTATTGGCACCCCTCCACTTT
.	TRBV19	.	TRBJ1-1	CASRRNTEAFF	TGTGCCAGTAGGAGGAACACTGAAGCTTTCTTT
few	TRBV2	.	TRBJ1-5	CASKGGRNQPQHF	TGTGCCAGCAAAGGGGGACGAAATCAGCCCCAGCATTTT
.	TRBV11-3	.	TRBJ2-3	CASSLEGGNTDTQYF	TGTGCCAGCAGCCTAGAGGGCGGGAACACAGATACGCAGTATTTT
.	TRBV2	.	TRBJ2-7	CASSESQVLYYEQYF	TGTGCCAGCAGTGAGAGCCAGGTTCTTTACTACGAGCAGTACTTC
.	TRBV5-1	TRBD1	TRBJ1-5	CASSPGTENQPQHF	TGCGCCAGCAGCCCAGGGACAGAAAATCAGCCCCAGCATTTT
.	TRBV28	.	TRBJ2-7	CASSGEYEQYF	TGTGCCAGCAGCGGGGAGTACGAGCAGTACTTC
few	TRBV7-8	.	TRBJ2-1	CASSPHRGEGPNEQFF	TGTGCCAGCAGCCCGCACAGGGGGGAGGGTCCCAATGAGCAGTTCTTC